This TCR beta chain was observed in a study of blood T cell repertoires in COVID-19. At the level of the study: Samples representing acute and convalescent COVID-19 were sourced from the United States, Italy and Spain. PBMCs, B-cell-depleted T cells, or T cells provided the cDNA or gDNA that made up the material.

In the authors' workflow: Cell counts per sample came from amplifying reference gene primers. Repertoires were generated with immunoSEQ multiplex PCR, while TCRdb's copy carries only in-frame clones and drops some. V and J calls and clone size are as listed in that table; D and trimming were resolved from the DNA. This table has fewer than 150,000 clones, 60% to 85% appearing once. This CDR3 has 13 residues. Germline V gene sequence: CDR1 KGHDR, CDR2 SFDVKD. Trimming shortened V by 5 bases and J by 2 bases, and 8 bases separated the two germline ends. This sequence was found in a man older than 75 with acute or convalescent COVID-19. The sample comprised peripheral blood. The V call is TRBV24-1, the J call TRBJ2-5; a possible D gene is TRBD1 (5 bases). Written as DNA, the CDR3 is TGTGCCACCAGTGGACCAGGGCAAGAGACCCAGTACTTC. Translating gives CATSGPGQETQYF.